These 2 T cell receptor beta chains were sequenced from one sample in a study of cytomegalovirus exposure and HLA in healthy donors. TCRdb's copy holds only in-frame clones and misses some; the assay was immunoSEQ multiplex PCR. The sample lists 130,000 to 150,000 clones, 87% occurring once. Sequenced sample: PBMCs. The receptors were sampled from a man between 18 and 29 years old in good health and CMV-seropositive.

This chain uses TRBV4-1 with TRBJ2-1; 7 nucleotides agree with TRBD2. The V and J ends lost 1 base and 0 bases, in that order; junction bases with no gene match: 0. The CDR3 has 15 residues. Germline CDR1 MGHRA, CDR2 YSYEKL. As DNA, the CDR3 is TGCGCCAGCAGCCAAGGGGGGGGCTCCTACAATGAGCAGTTCTTC. Residues: CASSQGGGSYNEQFF.

The chain carries TRBV27 and TRBJ1-5; D possibly corresponds to TRBD1 (5 bases). The CDR3 extends over 15 amino acids. The V gene lost 2 bases and the J gene lost 0 bases, with 8 bases spanning the gap. Germline V gene sequence: CDR1 MNHEY, CDR2 SMNVEV (reference sequence). The chain's CDR3 is CASSLRQFSNQPQHF. As DNA, the CDR3 is TGTGCCAGCAGTTTAAGACAGTTTAGCAATCAGCCCCAGCATTTT.